These T cell receptor beta chains were read from a single sample in a study of blood T cell repertoires in COVID-19. TCRdb keeps only in-frame clones here, not all; method: immunoSEQ multiplex PCR. This table has about 150,000 clones, 82% appearing once. The sequenced material came from peripheral blood. The receptor source for this set is a woman aged 80 or over with active or convalescent COVID-19. CDR3s include the opening cysteine and the closing phenylalanine or tryptophan. Fields, in order: clone size, J gene, V gene, D gene, CDR3 DNA, CDR3 protein. D genes are given only for firm matches. Expanded clones are given a class, and other clones once, few, many or no size at all.

size: .; J: TRBJ1-1; V: TRBV19; D: TRBD1; DNA: TGTGCCAGTAGCTCCAGGGGGTCGAGAGCTTTCTTT; CDR3: CASSSRGSRAFF
size: few; J: TRBJ1-2; V: TRBV5-8; D: .; DNA: TGTGCCAGCAGCTTAGTTCGACTCTATGGCTACACCTTC; CDR3: CASSLVRLYGYTF
size: .; J: TRBJ2-1; V: TRBV3-1/TRBV3-2; D: TRBD2; DNA: TGTGCCAGCAGCCCCCGGGGGGACGAGATTTCCTACAATGAGCAGTTCTTC; CDR3: CASSPRGDEISYNEQFF
size: .; J: TRBJ2-7; V: TRBV4-2; D: TRBD2; DNA: TGTGCCAGCAGCCAAGATGTTGGCGGGACTAGCATATACGAGCAGTACTTC; CDR3: CASSQDVGGTSIYEQYF
size: once; J: TRBJ2-2; V: TRBV7-9; D: .; DNA: TGTGCCAGCAGCCGCGTCCAACTGAGGGACACCGGGGAGCTGTTTTTT; CDR3: CASSRVQLRDTGELFF
size: .; J: TRBJ2-3; V: TRBV21-1; D: .; DNA: TGTGCCAGCAGTGAAGGGTTGGCAGGGGGTATTGGCACAGATACGCAGTATTTT; CDR3: CASSEGLAGGIGTDTQYF
size: once; J: TRBJ1-2; V: TRBV28; D: .; DNA: TGTGCCAGCAGGACTACAGGGTCCTATGGCTACACCTTC; CDR3: CASRTTGSYGYTF
size: .; J: TRBJ2-5; V: TRBV5-4; D: TRBD1; DNA: TGTGCCAGCAGCACACAGGGGCCAGAGACCCAGTACTTC; CDR3: CASSTQGPETQYF
size: .; J: TRBJ2-2; V: TRBV19; D: TRBD2; DNA: TGTGCCAGTAGTCCCCGTGGGGTAGCGGGATGGAACACCGGGGAGCTGTTTTTT; CDR3: CASSPRGVAGWNTGELFF
size: once; J: TRBJ2-1; V: TRBV4-1; D: TRBD2; DNA: TGCGCCAGCCGAAATCTAGCGGCGGGATACAATGAGCAGTTCTTC; CDR3: CASRNLAAGYNEQFF
size: few; J: TRBJ1-1; V: TRBV11-1; D: TRBD1; DNA: TGTGCCAGCAGCCGAGGGACAGTCTCGATGAACACTGAAGCTTTCTTT; CDR3: CASSRGTVSMNTEAFF
size: few; J: TRBJ2-7; V: TRBV19; D: .; DNA: TGTGCCAGTAGTGTTCAGGGGGGAGGCTACGAGCAGTACTTC; CDR3: CASSVQGGGYEQYF